Listed below are T cell receptor beta chains from one sample, sequenced in a study of blood T cell repertoires in COVID-19. Profiling relied on immunoSEQ multiplex PCR, and the TCRdb table lists in-frame clones only, not all of them. Of more than 85,000 clones listed, more than 80% are singletons. Sequencing was done on a sample of peripheral blood. The origin of the receptors is a woman in her seventies with acute or convalescent COVID-19. The CDR3 runs from the conserved cysteine through the conserved F or W. A D gene is named only where the DNA matches it firmly. Clone size is shown for a subset of rows, as once, few, many or a class of expanded clone.

size,D,J,V,CDR3,DNA
NA,TRBD2,TRBJ2-7,TRBV4-3,CASSQDFRGVSYEQYF,TGCGCCAGCAGCCAAGATTTTCGGGGGGTCTCCTACGAGCAGTACTTC
NA,TRBD1,TRBJ2-7,TRBV5-4,CASSPTGAGSYEQYF,TGTGCCAGCAGCCCTACAGGGGCCGGTTCCTACGAGCAGTACTTC
NA,NA,TRBJ1-1,TRBV7-2,CASTAASVNTEAFF,TGTGCCAGCACCGCAGCGTCTGTGAACACTGAAGCTTTCTTT
NA,NA,TRBJ1-3,TRBV14,CASSQRRGGRNTIYF,TGTGCCAGCAGCCAAAGGAGGGGAGGCAGAAACACCATATATTTT
NA,NA,TRBJ1-2,TRBV15,CATSRDSGGRLINYGYTF,TGTGCCACCAGCAGAGATTCCGGGGGGCGCCTAATAAACTATGGCTACACCTTC
few,TRBD2,TRBJ2-3,TRBV27,CASSSMGLAGDAPLRHTQYF,TGTGCCAGCAGTTCAATGGGACTAGCGGGAGACGCTCCCCTACGGCATACGCAGTATTTT
NA,NA,TRBJ2-4,TRBV5-6,CASSFRSDLAKNIQYF,TGTGCCAGCAGCTTCAGATCCGATCTAGCCAAAAACATTCAGTACTTC
NA,TRBD1,TRBJ1-6,TRBV2,CASSGTGGPRIPLHF,TGTGCCAGCAGTGGGACAGGGGGCCCCAGGATTCCCCTCCACTTT
NA,TRBD1,TRBJ2-7,TRBV7-9,CASSFDRGSYEQYF,TGTGCCAGCAGCTTCGACAGGGGTTCCTACGAGCAGTACTTC
NA,NA,TRBJ1-2,TRBV27,CASSLSGGINYGYTF,TGTGCCAGCAGTTTATCGGGAGGGATTAACTATGGCTACACCTTC
NA,TRBD1,TRBJ2-6,TRBV19,CASVRQGPAGANVLTF,TGTGCCAGCGTACGACAGGGCCCAGCTGGGGCCAACGTCCTGACTTTC
NA,NA,TRBJ1-1,TRBV27,CASSLEGVTEAFF,TGTGCCAGCAGTTTAGAAGGGGTCACTGAAGCTTTCTTT
NA,NA,TRBJ2-3,TRBV10-3,CAINREPTDTQYF,TGTGCCATCAACCGGGAACCCACAGATACGCAGTATTTT
NA,NA,TRBJ1-5,TRBV12-3/TRBV12-4,CASSLGPGQPQHF,TGTGCCAGCAGTTTAGGTCCAGGTCAGCCCCAGCATTTT
NA,NA,TRBJ1-5,TRBV7-8,CASSLAYSRSGQPQHF,TGTGCCAGCAGCTTAGCTTATTCCCGGTCGGGGCAGCCCCAGCATTTT
NA,NA,TRBJ1-2,TRBV4-3,CASSQDLRGANYGYTF,TGCGCCAGCAGCCAAGATCTCAGGGGAGCTAACTATGGCTACACCTTC
NA,NA,TRBJ2-1,TRBV3-1/TRBV3-2,CASSRQGGTNEQFF,TGTGCCAGCAGCCGACAGGGAGGTACCAATGAGCAGTTCTTC
NA,TRBD2,TRBJ2-7,TRBV27,CASSSMGGTSIPYEQYF,TGTGCCAGCAGTTCTATGGGCGGGACTAGCATCCCCTACGAGCAGTACTTC
NA,NA,TRBJ2-1,TRBV7-2,CASSLAVSPSLNEQFF,TGTGCCAGCAGCTTAGCGGTCAGTCCTTCCCTTAATGAGCAGTTCTTC
NA,NA,TRBJ2-3,TRBV15,CATSMGQKSTDTQYF,TGTGCCACCAGCATGGGGCAGAAGAGCACAGATACGCAGTATTTT
NA,NA,TRBJ1-4,TRBV6-5,CASGRGPLANEKLFF,TGTGCCAGTGGGAGGGGTCCCTTGGCTAATGAAAAACTGTTTTTT
NA,NA,TRBJ2-2,TRBV19,CAGRSNTGELFF,TGTGCCGGGAGGTCGAACACCGGGGAGCTGTTTTTT
NA,NA,TRBJ1-1,TRBV11-2,CASSLVSRSTEAFF,TGTGCCAGCAGCTTAGTAAGCCGATCCACTGAAGCTTTCTTT
NA,NA,TRBJ1-2,TRBV7-9,CASSLGPAGDGYGYTF,TGTGCCAGCAGCTTGGGCCCGGCAGGGGACGGCTATGGCTACACCTTC
NA,TRBD1,TRBJ1-5,TRBV19,CASRAGQGAYQPQHF,TGTGCCAGTAGGGCGGGACAGGGTGCTTATCAGCCCCAGCATTTT
few,NA,TRBJ2-7,TRBV4-1,CASSQEKLLSYEQYF,TGCGCCAGCAGCCAAGAAAAACTTCTCTCCTACGAGCAGTACTTC
NA,NA,TRBJ2-7,TRBV7-8,CASRFGQSYEQYF,TGTGCCAGCAGATTCGGACAGTCCTACGAGCAGTACTTC
NA,TRBD1,TRBJ2-7,TRBV27,CASSPWGMGTGTYEQYF,TGTGCCAGCAGCCCATGGGGAATGGGGACAGGGACTTACGAGCAGTACTTC
NA,TRBD2,TRBJ2-5,TRBV7-7,CASSLGGVRGETQYF,TGTGCCAGCAGCTTGGGAGGGGTTCGAGGGGAGACCCAGTACTTC
NA,NA,TRBJ1-3,TRBV7-9,CASSFGTFGDTIYF,TGTGCCAGCAGCTTTGGGACTTTTGGCGACACCATATATTTT
NA,TRBD2,TRBJ2-7,TRBV19,CASRPRLAGVSEQYF,TGTGCCAGTAGGCCGAGACTAGCGGGAGTCTCCGAGCAGTACTTC
NA,TRBD2,TRBJ2-5,TRBV2,CASSYLSGGQETQYF,TGTGCCAGCAGTTATCTTAGCGGGGGGCAAGAGACCCAGTACTTC
NA,NA,TRBJ2-1,TRBV19,CASSMTDYNEQFF,TGTGCCAGTAGTATGACAGATTACAATGAGCAGTTCTTC
few,NA,TRBJ1-4,TRBV6-5,CASRKETGREKLFF,TGTGCCAGCAGGAAGGAAACAGGTCGGGAAAAACTGTTTTTT
NA,NA,TRBJ1-6,TRBV11-2,CASSFPQGLHNSPLHF,TGTGCCAGCAGCTTTCCGCAGGGGCTGCATAATTCACCCCTCCACTTT
NA,NA,TRBJ2-3,TRBV9,CASSVEGHSTDTQYF,TGTGCCAGCAGCGTAGAGGGACATAGCACAGATACGCAGTATTTT
NA,TRBD1,TRBJ2-3,TRBV13,CASSLALGGSGTDTQYF,TGTGCCAGCAGCTTAGCTTTAGGGGGCTCCGGAACCGATACGCAGTATTTT
NA,NA,TRBJ2-7,TRBV10-3,CAIGTGSYEQYF,TGTGCCATCGGCACAGGCTCCTACGAGCAGTACTTC
NA,TRBD1,TRBJ1-1,TRBV4-1,CASSQDYRGLLDTEAFF,TGCGCCAGCAGCCAAGATTACAGGGGATTATTGGACACTGAAGCTTTCTTT
NA,TRBD1,TRBJ1-5,TRBV3-1/TRBV3-2,CASSQDPPLLGGQGRVGNQPQHF,TGTGCCAGCAGCCAAGATCCCCCCCTCCTCGGGGGACAGGGGCGAGTGGGCAATCAGCCCCAGCATTTT
NA,NA,TRBJ2-2,TRBV12-3/TRBV12-4,CASRWGGPGELFF,TGTGCCAGCAGATGGGGGGGGCCCGGGGAGCTGTTTTTT
NA,NA,TRBJ1-1,TRBV6-5,CASSVENTWGGEAFF,TGTGCCAGCAGCGTTGAGAATACCTGGGGGGGTGAAGCTTTCTTT
NA,NA,TRBJ1-6,TRBV6-5,CASSYEQGASPLHF,TGTGCCAGCAGTTACGAACAGGGAGCTTCACCCCTCCACTTT
NA,TRBD2,TRBJ2-5,TRBV18,CASSPLAGSQETQYF,TGTGCCAGCTCACCACTAGCGGGGAGCCAAGAGACCCAGTACTTC
NA,TRBD1,TRBJ1-4,TRBV19,CASSPTGRVEEKLFF,TGTGCCAGTAGTCCGACAGGGCGGGTAGAGGAAAAACTGTTTTTT
NA,NA,TRBJ2-3,TRBV24-1,CATSVERGDTQYF,TGTGCCACCAGTGTAGAGCGCGGGGATACGCAGTATTTT
NA,NA,TRBJ1-1,TRBV27,CASSLSWGGNTEAFF,TGTGCCAGCAGTTTATCCTGGGGGGGGAACACTGAAGCTTTCTTT
NA,NA,TRBJ2-1,TRBV28,CASSPNLSSYNEQFF,TGTGCCAGCAGTCCGAACTTGAGCTCCTACAATGAGCAGTTCTTC
NA,TRBD2,TRBJ2-7,TRBV28,CASRTSGLYEQYF,TGTGCCAGCAGGACTAGCGGGTTGTACGAGCAGTACTTC
NA,NA,TRBJ2-2,TRBV7-8,CASSLRGGLTGELFF,TGTGCCAGCAGCTTACGTGGAGGGCTCACCGGGGAGCTGTTTTTT